The TCR beta chain described here comes from a study of CD8 T cells in Susac syndrome (dated by TCRdb to 2018 to 2020). With respect to the entire study: Of the Susac syndrome patients who were sequenced, over five had clinically active disease and eight were in clinical remission. Whether CD8+ T cell activation and differentiation in Susac syndrome was antigen driven was tested using repertoire sequencing. At blood withdrawal, Susac syndrome patients were either therapy-naive, taking corticosteroids (in some cases with IVIg as well), or taking IVIg alone.

Peripheral blood CD8+ and CD4+ T cells from healthy donors, Susac syndrome patients and multiple sclerosis patients were profiled using high-throughput TCR beta sequencing. The Susac syndrome patients fulfilled recently defined diagnostic criteria for definite or probable disease. Bulk CD8+ and CD4+ T cells were purified by magnetic negative isolation, whereas CD8+ TEMRA cells were enriched by FACS. Blood was drawn into EDTA tubes, processed within 24 hours, and PBMCs were isolated by density gradient centrifugation. PBMCs intended for TCR sequencing were cryopreserved in liquid nitrogen and thawed later in a water bath at 37 degrees C. The sorted or isolated CD4+, CD8+ and CD8+ TEMRA cells had a purity of 90% or higher. RNA was extracted using the RNeasy kit, and roughly 0.5 to 1 microgram was reverse transcribed with random hexamers. The immunoSEQ multiplex PCR assay, covering 54 Vbeta and 13 Jbeta segments, was used to amplify TCR beta CDR3 regions. Bias from PCR amplification was corrected by using a synthetic template baseline for primer optimization and for computational correction. In the paper's pipeline: Reads were annotated to V, D and J genes per IMGT and analyzed with immunoSEQ Analyzer, keeping only productive sequences. Clonality was computed as one minus Shannon entropy normalized by log2 of the number of productive unique sequences. Public and private clones were assessed among the 100 most prevalent clones of each patient and control. A clone was defined as Susac-specific if it was absent from the healthy and MS cohorts, from some 1,100 published viral clones and from other ImmuneACCESS disease sequences. TCRdb's own reprocessing of the public reads used fastp at Q25 and MiXCR and kept productive beta chains. Here each entry gathers all rows of one CDR3 protein and keeps the most common genes and DNA. TCRdb's processing, not the authors' own work, is the source of the V and J calls. The sample contains under 200,000 distinct CDR3 sequences, over 75% of them found a single time. 0.085% to 0.09% of the sample comes from the top ten.

V was cut back by 4 bases and J by 1 base, leaving a gap of 11 bases between them. The CDR3 spans 14 residues, from the cysteine through the phenylalanine. The retained sequence is limited to the CDR3, 42 bases, with the frame set at the first base. Via the germline V gene, CDR1 is SGHRS and CDR2 YFSETQ. This clonotype has only one observation. The target of this receptor is not known. There are no base qualities to consult, and no much larger clone falls within one base. Single-read evidence is weak. Beyond this particular receptor, the publication reports: The study acknowledged that relatively few individuals were included in the TCR sequencing and HLA analysis. In patients with Susac syndrome, the CD4+ T cell repertoire showed no detectable clonal expansion.

This chain joins TRBV5-1 to TRBJ1-1; a tentative D call is TRBD1 (6 bases match). The sequenced sample was CD4+ T cells from PBMCs. The TCR comes from a human donor with Susac syndrome. The nucleotides read TGCGCCAGCAGCCCGTGGACAGAGAACACTGAAGCTTTCTTT. It encodes CASSPWTENTEAFF.